These 2 T cell receptor beta chains originate from one sample sequenced in a study of blood T cell repertoires in COVID-19. Measured with immunoSEQ multiplex PCR; TCRdb has only the in-frame clones, and not every one. The sample includes fewer than 700,000 clones, around 90% of them seen just once. Sequencing was performed on peripheral blood. The receptors originated from a woman aged 45-60 years with COVID-19, enrolled during active disease.

The chain is built from TRBV10-3 and TRBJ1-1, with D unclear. Germline loops: CDR1 ENHRY, CDR2 SYGVKD. The CDR3 is 13 residues long. V lost 6 bases and J 0 bases, leaving 8 bases between the germline ends. The CDR3 region is CAIRYTMNTEAFF. DNA of the CDR3: TGTGCCATCAGGTATACAATGAACACTGAAGCTTTCTTT.

The chain joins TRBV29-1 to TRBJ1-2; 10 nucleotides line up with TRBD1. Trimming took 6 bases from V and 8 from J; bases not matched to a gene: 6. Germline CDR1 and CDR2: SQVTM and ANQGSEA. This CDR3 has 12 residues. The CDR3 protein is CSVPTGGKGYTF. The DNA of the CDR3 is TGCAGCGTGCCGACAGGGGGCAAGGGCTACACCTTC.